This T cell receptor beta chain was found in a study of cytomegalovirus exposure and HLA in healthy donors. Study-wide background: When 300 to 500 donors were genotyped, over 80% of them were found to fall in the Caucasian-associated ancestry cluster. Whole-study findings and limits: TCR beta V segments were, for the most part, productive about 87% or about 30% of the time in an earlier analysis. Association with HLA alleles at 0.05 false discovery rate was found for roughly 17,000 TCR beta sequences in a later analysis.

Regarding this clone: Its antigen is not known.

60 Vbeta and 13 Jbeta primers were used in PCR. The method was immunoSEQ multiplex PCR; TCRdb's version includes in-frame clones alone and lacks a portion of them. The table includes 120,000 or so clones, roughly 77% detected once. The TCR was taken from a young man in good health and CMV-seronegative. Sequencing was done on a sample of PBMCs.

For the CDR3, the DNA is TGTGCCAGCAGCTCCACCGGGGGGGCGCGTTATGGCTACACCTTC. It specifies CASSSTGGARYGYTF. The chain combines TRBV14 with TRBJ1-2; possible D gene TRBD1, 6 bases. V lost 5 bases to trimming and J lost 5 bases, with 18 bases between them. From germline, CDR1 is SGHDN and CDR2 FVKESK. The CDR3 is 15 residues long. The whole variable domain, filled in from reference TRBV14 and TRBJ1-2, reads EAGVTQFPSHSVIEKGQTVTLRCDPISGHDNLYWYRRVMGKEIKFLLHFVKESKQDESGMPNNRFLAERTGGTYSTLKVQPAELEDSGVYFCASSSTGGARYGYTFGSGTRLTVV.